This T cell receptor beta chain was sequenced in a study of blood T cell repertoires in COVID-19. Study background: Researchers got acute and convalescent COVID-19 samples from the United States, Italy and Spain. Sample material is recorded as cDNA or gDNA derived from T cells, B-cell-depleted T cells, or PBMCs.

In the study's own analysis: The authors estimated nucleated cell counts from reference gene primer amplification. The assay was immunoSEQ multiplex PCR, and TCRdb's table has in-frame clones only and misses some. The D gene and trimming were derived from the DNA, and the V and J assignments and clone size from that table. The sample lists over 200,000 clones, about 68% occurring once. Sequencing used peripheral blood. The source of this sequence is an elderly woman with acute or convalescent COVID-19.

In DNA form, the CDR3 reads TGTGCCAGCTCACCAGAGGCGGGGCGGGATATCACCATATATTTT. It specifies CASSPEAGRDITIYF. The J gene is TRBJ1-3, the V gene TRBV18, with TRBD1 as a possible D gene (5 bases). The V end was cut by 2 bases, the J end by 9 bases, with 17 bases between. CDR3 length: 15 residues. Germline-derived CDR1 and CDR2 are KGHSH and LQKENI.